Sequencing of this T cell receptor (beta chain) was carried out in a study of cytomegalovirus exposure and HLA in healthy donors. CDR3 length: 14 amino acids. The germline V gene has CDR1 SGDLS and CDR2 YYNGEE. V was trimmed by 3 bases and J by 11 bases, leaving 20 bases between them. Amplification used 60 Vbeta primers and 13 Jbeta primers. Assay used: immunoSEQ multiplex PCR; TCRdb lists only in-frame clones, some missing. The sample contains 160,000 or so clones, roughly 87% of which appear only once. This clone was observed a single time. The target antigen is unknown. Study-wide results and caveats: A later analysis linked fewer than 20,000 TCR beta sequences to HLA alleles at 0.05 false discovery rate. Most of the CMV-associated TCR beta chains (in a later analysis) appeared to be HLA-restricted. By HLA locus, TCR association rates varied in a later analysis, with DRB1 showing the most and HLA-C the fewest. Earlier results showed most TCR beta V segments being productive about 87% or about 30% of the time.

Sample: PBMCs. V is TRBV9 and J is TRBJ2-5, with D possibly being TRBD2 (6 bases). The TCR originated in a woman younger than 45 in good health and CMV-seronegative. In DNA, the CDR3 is TGTGCCAGCAGCGCCTCCGGGACTTCAGTCAAGCAGTACTTC. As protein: CASSASGTSVKQYF. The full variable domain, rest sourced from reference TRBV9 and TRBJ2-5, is DSGVTQTPKHLITATGQRVTLRCSPRSGDLSVYWYQQSLDQGLQFLIQYYNGEERAKGNILERFSAQQFPDLHSELNLSSLELGDSALYFCASSASGTSVKQYFGPGTRLLVL.